The 18 T cell receptor beta chains below come from one sample, sequenced in a study of CD8 T cells in Susac syndrome. After extraction with the RNeasy kit, roughly 0.5 to 1 ug of the RNA was reverse transcribed using random hexamers. TCRdb ran MiXCR on the immunoSEQ multiplex PCR reads and lists one entry per CDR3 protein. The sample has some 110,000 distinct CDR3 sequences; just under 95% are singletons. Specimen: CD4+ T cells from PBMCs. Every receptor here comes from a human donor in good health.

The CDR3 is CSVGGPYNEQFF. CDR3 DNA sequence: TGCAGCGTCGGGGGTCCTTACAATGAGCAGTTCTTC. The genes are TRBV29-1 and TRBJ2-1, with D perhaps matching TRBD2 (6 bases). Germline CDR1 and CDR2: SQVTM and ANQGSEA. V was cut by 6 bases and J by 4 bases, with 10 bases left in between. This CDR3 spans 12 amino acids.

This clonotype was detected once. The V call is TRBV5-1, the J call TRBJ2-5, with 9 bases matching TRBD2. Germline loops: CDR1 SGHRS, CDR2 YFSETQ. V shed 4 bases, J shed 2 bases, and the junction held 12 bases outside the gene matches. The CDR3 totals 17 residues. CDR3 sequence (DNA): TGCGCCAGCAGCCCCGTGGCCCCGACTAGCGGTCAAGAGACCCAGTACTTC. Its protein is CASSPVAPTSGQETQYF.

This chain connects TRBV20-1 to TRBJ1-1; 7 bases line up with TRBD1. The V gene end was trimmed by 3 bases and the J gene end by 5 bases; junction bases not matched to a gene: 9. The CDR3 loop spans 14 amino acids. Germline V gives CDR1 DFQATT, CDR2 SNEGSKA (reference sequence). CDR3 nucleotides: TGCAGTGCTAGGGGGGGAGGGGGCGCGACTGAAGCTTTCTTT. Protein: CSARGGGGATEAFF.

J is TRBJ1-5 and V is TRBV12-3 or TRBV12-4, with 12 nucleotides matching TRBD1. The CDR3 extends over 19 amino acids. The J segment lost 2 bases and the V segment lost 2 bases, leaving 10 bases of the junction unmatched. This CDR3 reads CASSLRDRGRPGGNQPQHF. The CDR3 coding sequence is TGTGCCAGCAGTTTAAGGGACAGGGGGCGTCCGGGGGGCAATCAGCCCCAGCATTTT.

This sequence joins TRBV9 and TRBJ2-5; D remains unclear. Trimming shortened V by 1 base and J by 5 bases, and 18 bases separated the two germline ends. The CDR3 is 16 amino acids. CDR1 and CDR2 (germline): SGDLS, YYNGEE. The CDR3 DNA follows: TGTGCCAGCAGCGTAAAATGGGGAACCTCAAGGGAGACCCAGTACTTC. This gives the protein CASSVKWGTSRETQYF.

DNA of the CDR3: TGTGCCTCCACCCGACTAGCAGGCTACAATGAGCAGTTCTTC. Its translation: CASTRLAGYNEQFF. The chain employs TRBV19 and TRBJ2-1; TRBD2 aligns across 7 bases. This CDR3 is built from 14 residues. Germline loops: CDR1 LNHDA, CDR2 SQIVND (reference sequence). J was trimmed by 3 bases and V by 11 bases; bases with no gene match: 10.

J is TRBJ2-5 and V is TRBV6-5; 7 nucleotides align to TRBD2. V trimming: 0 bases; J trimming: 2 bases; junction bases outside the gene matches: 9. The CDR3 is 17 amino acids. Germline CDR1 is MNHEY and CDR2 is SVGAGI. The CDR3 DNA reads as TGTGCCAGCAGTTACTCAGATTCGGCTAGCGGACAAGAGACCCAGTACTTC. It translates to CASSYSDSASGQETQYF.

This chain joins TRBV10-3 and TRBJ1-1, with TRBD1 as a possible D gene (6 bases). This CDR3 has 14 residues. Germline V gives CDR1 ENHRY, CDR2 SYGVKD. Trimming took off 4 bases at V and 1 base at J, with 10 bases between the two ends. CDR3 loop: CAISVGRGNTEAFF. The CDR3 nucleotides are TGTGCCATCAGTGTCGGCAGGGGGAACACTGAAGCTTTCTTT.

V usage is TRBV5-1 and J usage is TRBJ2-5, with 10 bases fitting TRBD1. Looked up from germline, CDR1 is SGHRS and CDR2 is YFSETQ. V was pared by 4 bases and J by 5 bases, with 8 bases of the junction left unmatched. The CDR3 consists of 15 residues. Here the CDR3 DNA reads TGCGCCAGCAGCGCCGCCGGGACAGGGGAGGAGACCCAGTACTTC. It translates to CASSAAGTGEETQYF.

In nucleotides, the CDR3 is TGCAGTGCTAGAGCCCCGACTAGCGGGAACACCTACGAGCAGTACTTC. Translation: CSARAPTSGNTYEQYF. The rearrangement links TRBV20-1 to TRBJ2-7; 11 positions match TRBD2. The junction had 7 bases not matched to a gene; V was cut back by 1 base and J by 2 bases. This CDR3 has 16 residues. Germline CDR1 is DFQATT and CDR2 is SNEGSKA (reference sequence).

The chain has TRBV5-1 and TRBJ2-7; 9 nucleotides align to TRBD1. The V gene end was trimmed by 4 bases and the J gene end by 6 bases; junction bases not matched to a gene: 5. The CDR3 spans 13 residues. Per germline, CDR1 SGHRS and CDR2 YFSETQ. The CDR3 nucleotides are TGCGCCAGCAGCCGGGACAGGGTCTCCGAGCAGTACTTC. Its protein is CASSRDRVSEQYF.

The J gene is TRBJ2-7, the V gene TRBV6-6; perhaps D is TRBD1 or TRBD2 (5 bases each). V shed 7 bases and J shed 0 bases, with 16 bases lying between them. The germline V gene encodes CDR1 MNHNY and CDR2 SVGAGI (reference sequence). The CDR3 spans 15 residues. CDR3 coding DNA: TGTGCCAGCAAACCCCTAGCTGACAGCTCCTACGAGCAGTACTTC. It encodes CASKPLADSSYEQYF.

The J gene is TRBJ2-2, the V gene TRBV5-1; no reliable D call. The V end lost 0 bases, the J end lost 7 bases, and 10 bases lay between the germline ends. The CDR3 is 14 residues long. Germline CDR1 is SGHRS and CDR2 is YFSETQ. The CDR3 DNA follows: TGCGCCAGCAGCTTGGCCTTGGGCCGCGGGGAGCTGTTTTTT. Its protein product is CASSLALGRGELFF.

The chain recombines TRBV2 with TRBJ2-5, with D perhaps assigned TRBD1 or TRBD2 (6 bases each). The CDR3 extends over 11 amino acids. Germline V lookup: CDR1 SNHLY, CDR2 FYNNEI. With 9 bases removed from V and 4 bases from J, the gap between germline ends came to 9 bases. This CDR3 reads CAREGGETQYF. The CDR3 DNA reads as TGTGCCAGGGAGGGGGGAGAGACCCAGTACTTC.

The chain carries TRBV30 and TRBJ2-2; TRBD2 matches at 14 bases. The germline gives CDR1 GTSNPN, CDR2 SVGIG (reference sequence). Trimming at V came to 2 bases and at J to 5 bases, leaving 10 bases not matched to a gene. CDR3 length: 18 amino acids. CDR3 in amino acids: CAWSIPGLAGVGTGELFF. CDR3 bases: TGTGCCTGGAGTATTCCGGGACTAGCGGGAGTGGGGACCGGGGAGCTGTTTTTT. Complete variable domain (other parts from reference TRBV30 and TRBJ2-2): SQTIHQWPATLVQPVGSPLSLECTVEGTSNPNLYWYRQAAGRGLQLLFYSVGIGQISSEVPQNLSASRPQDRQFILSSKKLLLSDSGFYLCAWSIPGLAGVGTGELFFGEGSRLTVL.

This chain joins TRBV12-3 or TRBV12-4 and TRBJ1-5; D is unclear. The V end lost 8 bases, the J end lost 5 bases, and 16 bases lay between the germline ends. CDR3 length: 14 residues. The CDR3 region is CASGVGIRDQPQHF. CDR3 bases: TGTGCCAGCGGTGTGGGAATAAGGGATCAGCCCCAGCATTTT.

V gene TRBV19 combines with J gene TRBJ1-5; D gene ambiguous. CDR1 is LNHDA, CDR2 SQIVND, per germline (reference sequence). The CDR3 length is 13 residues. V lost 8 bases, J lost 5 bases, and 13 bases lay in between. CDR3: CASEYTGHQPQHF. CDR3 DNA sequence: TGTGCCAGTGAATATACTGGTCATCAGCCCCAGCATTTT. Drawing the rest from reference TRBV19 and TRBJ1-5, the complete variable domain is DGGITQSPKYLFRKEGQNVTLSCEQNLNHDAMYWYRQDPGQGLRLIYYSQIVNDFQKGDIAEGYSVSREKKESFPLTVTSAQKNPTAFYLCASEYTGHQPQHFGDGTRLSIL.

CDR3 bases: TGCGCCAGCAGTCAATCCCCGGGACAAGAAATGAACACCGGGGAGCTGTTTTTT. It encodes CASSQSPGQEMNTGELFF. V is TRBV23-1 and J is TRBJ2-2; D is perhaps TRBD1 (6 bases). TRBV23-1 is marked as an open reading frame, function uncertain. This CDR3 comprises 18 residues. Trimming shortened V by 0 bases and J by 1 base, and 15 bases separated the two germline ends.